The present T cell receptor (beta chain) was sequenced within a study of blood T cell repertoires in COVID-19. Overall study: The samples span acute and convalescent COVID-19 from the United States, Italy and Spain. Nucleic acid was either cDNA or gDNA, and it came from T cells, B-cell-depleted T cells, or PBMCs.

Per the authors' pipeline: Nucleated cell number was recorded as an estimate derived from reference gene primer amplification. Data came from immunoSEQ multiplex PCR; TCRdb stores just in-frame clones and leaves some out. For V, J and clone size, that table is used; D and trimming come from the DNA. The profile shows around 400,000 clones, approximately 88% of them singletons. The CDR3 runs to 18 residues. The V segment lost 7 bases and the J segment 0 bases; nucleotides outside the gene matches: 17. Germline V CDR1 and CDR2: SGHRS, YFSETQ. The specimen sequenced was peripheral blood. The chain couples TRBV5-1 to TRBJ2-3; TRBD1 matches 7 bases. The source of this sequence is a man aged 40-49 years with acute or convalescent COVID-19. CDR3 nucleotides: TGCGCCAGCCGATTGACAGGGTTCTTTTATACTAGCACAGATACGCAGTATTTT. This encodes CASRLTGFFYTSTDTQYF.